A single sample gave rise to the 6 T cell receptor beta chains below, sequenced in a study of CD8+CD57+ T cells in acquired aplastic anemia. The template used for profiling TCR beta VDJ and CDR3 was genomic DNA. TCRdb independently ran MiXCR on the reads; one entry per CDR3 protein. The sample consists of a few hundred thousand distinct CDR3 sequences, 55% to 60% of them appearing once. Specimen: sorted CD4+, CD8+, or CD8+CD57+ T cells (not recorded which) from PBMCs. These receptors were obtained from a human donor with severe aplastic anemia or a healthy control (not recorded which).

This chain joins TRBV15 and TRBJ2-3; TRBD1 or TRBD2 may be the D gene (6 bases each). Germline V CDR1 and CDR2: LNHNV, YYDKDF (reference sequence). The V end lost 4 bases, the J end lost 1 base, and 15 bases lay between the germline ends. The CDR3 length is 16 residues. CDR3 DNA sequence: TGTGCCACCAGCAAAGAGGGGGGTTCGGGCACAGATACGCAGTATTTT. This gives the protein CATSKEGGSGTDTQYF.

This clonotype occurred many times. The chain employs TRBV6-5 and TRBJ2-3; maybe TRBD1 (5 bases). The CDR3 is made up of 14 amino acids. V was shortened by 1 base and J by 8 bases, with 13 bases between the two germline ends. Germline-derived CDR1 and CDR2 are MNHEY and SVGAGI. CDR3 sequence: CASSYLQATGTQYF. The DNA for the CDR3 is TGTGCCAGCAGTTACTTACAGGCGACGGGTACGCAGTATTTT.

This clonotype was observed once. This chain uses TRBV10-1 with TRBJ2-3; D not certain. The CDR3 is made up of 15 amino acids. Trimming shortened V by 5 bases and J by 4 bases, and 16 bases separated the two germline ends. The germline V gene encodes CDR1 WNHNN and CDR2 SYGVQD (reference sequence). CDR3 coding DNA: TGCGCCAGCAGTCCCAGCGTTCCTACTTCAGATACGCAGTATTTT. This sequence encodes CASSPSVPTSDTQYF.

This chain joins TRBV12-3 or TRBV12-4 and TRBJ2-7; a possible D gene is TRBD1 (6 bases). Trimming stripped 1 base from V and 2 bases from J, with 12 bases between. The CDR3 totals 15 residues. CDR3 amino acids: CASSLVTGSPYEQYF. The CDR3 region has the DNA TGTGCCAGCAGTTTAGTAACAGGGAGTCCCTACGAGCAGTACTTC.

This rearrangement joins TRBV2 to TRBJ2-2, with D perhaps TRBD2 (5 bases). The CDR3 covers 11 residues. CDR1 is SNHLY, CDR2 FYNNEI, per germline. Trimming pared 2 bases from V and 10 bases from J, leaving 5 bases between. The CDR3 nucleotides are TGTGCCAGCAGTGAACGGGAGGAGCTGTTTTTT. It codes for CASSEREELFF.

This chain joins TRBV7-3 and TRBJ2-7; a weak D match, TRBD2 (5 bases). CDR3 size: 15 residues. CDR1 SGHTA and CDR2 FQGTGA come from the germline V gene. V was shortened by 2 bases and J by 0 bases, with 11 bases between the two germline ends. CDR3 protein: CASSLGAASSYEQYF. The CDR3 region has the DNA TGTGCCAGCAGCTTAGGAGCGGCGAGCTCCTACGAGCAGTACTTC.